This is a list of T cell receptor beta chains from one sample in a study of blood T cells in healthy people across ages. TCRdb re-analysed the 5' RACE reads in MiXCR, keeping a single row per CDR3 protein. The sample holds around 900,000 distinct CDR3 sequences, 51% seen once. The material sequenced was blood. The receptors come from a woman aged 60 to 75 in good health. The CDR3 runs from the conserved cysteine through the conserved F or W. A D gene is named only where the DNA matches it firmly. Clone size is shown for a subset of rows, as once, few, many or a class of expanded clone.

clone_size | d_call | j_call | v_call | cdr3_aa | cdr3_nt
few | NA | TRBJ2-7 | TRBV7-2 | CASSSLAHYEQYF | TGTGCCAGCAGCTCCCTAGCTCACTACGAGCAGTACTTC
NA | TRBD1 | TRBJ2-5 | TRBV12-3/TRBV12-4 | CASTPGQGFRETQYF | TGTGCCAGCACCCCGGGACAGGGATTCCGGGAGACCCAGTACTTC
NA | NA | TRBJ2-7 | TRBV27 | CASKGGDTFYEQYF | TGTGCCAGCAAAGGAGGGGACACCTTCTACGAGCAGTACTTC
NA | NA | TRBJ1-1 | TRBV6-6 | CASSYGWGAFF | TGTGCCAGCAGTTACGGGTGGGGGGCTTTCTTT
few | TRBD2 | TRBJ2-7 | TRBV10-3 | CAISESASGRAVDEQYF | TGTGCCATCAGTGAGTCGGCTAGCGGGAGGGCAGTCGACGAGCAGTACTTC
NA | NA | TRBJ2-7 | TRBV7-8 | CASSLLSLPEQYF | TGTGCCAGCAGCTTACTATCCCTCCCCGAGCAGTACTTC
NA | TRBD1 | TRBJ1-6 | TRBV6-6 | CASSYSGTGGYNSPLHF | TGTGCCAGCAGTTACTCCGGGACAGGGGGGTATAATTCACCCCTCCACTTT
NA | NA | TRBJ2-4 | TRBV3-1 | CASSQAYGQSPKNIQYF | TGTGCCAGCAGCCAAGCTTATGGACAGTCCCCCAAAAACATTCAGTACTTC
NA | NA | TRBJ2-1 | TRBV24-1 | CATSDLRQYNEQFF | TGTGCCACCAGTGATTTGCGACAGTACAATGAGCAGTTCTTC
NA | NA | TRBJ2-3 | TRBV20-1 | CSATRRVSSDTQYF | TGCAGTGCTACTCGGAGGGTGTCATCAGATACGCAGTATTTT
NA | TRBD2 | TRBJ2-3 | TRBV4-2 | CASSPSQRDNGGPDTQYF | TGTGCCAGCAGCCCCAGCCAGCGGGATAACGGAGGGCCAGATACGCAGTATTTT
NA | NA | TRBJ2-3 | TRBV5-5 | CASSSGAGLLTDTQYF | TGTGCCAGCAGCTCAGGGGCGGGACTGCTCACAGATACGCAGTATTTT
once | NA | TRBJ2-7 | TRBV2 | CASNFARYEQYF | TGTGCCAGCAACTTCGCCCGCTACGAGCAGTACTTC
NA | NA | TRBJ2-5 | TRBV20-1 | CSASSRGHMREQYF | TGCAGTGCTAGTTCCAGGGGACATATGCGTGAGCAGTACTTC
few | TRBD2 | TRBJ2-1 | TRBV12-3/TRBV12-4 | CASSFLAGVSNEQFF | TGTGCCAGCAGTTTCCTAGCGGGAGTTAGCAATGAGCAGTTCTTC
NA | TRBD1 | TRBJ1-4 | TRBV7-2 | CASSLGTGAPNEKLFF | TGTGCCAGCAGCTTAGGGACAGGCGCTCCGAATGAAAAACTGTTTTTT
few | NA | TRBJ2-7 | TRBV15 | CATSRDQGPYEQYF | TGTGCCACCAGCAGAGATCAAGGCCCCTACGAGCAGTACTTC
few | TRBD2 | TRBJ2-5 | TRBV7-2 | CASSLKAGGHFGETQYF | TGTGCCAGCAGCTTAAAAGCGGGAGGGCATTTTGGAGAGACCCAGTACTTC
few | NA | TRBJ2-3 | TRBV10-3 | CAISWRADTQYF | TGTGCCATCAGCTGGCGTGCAGATACGCAGTATTTT
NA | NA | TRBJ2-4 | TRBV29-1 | CSVVLQGGGGGENIQYF | TGCAGCGTTGTGTTACAGGGAGGCGGGGGAGGTGAAAACATTCAGTACTTC
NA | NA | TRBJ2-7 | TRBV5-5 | CASSIRDKAYEQYF | TGTGCCAGCAGCATCCGGGACAAAGCCTACGAGCAGTACTTC
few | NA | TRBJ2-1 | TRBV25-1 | CASSLRRYNEQFF | TGTGCCAGCAGCCTAAGGCGGTACAATGAGCAGTTCTTC
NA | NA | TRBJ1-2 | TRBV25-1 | CASSESWGYGYTF | TGTGCCAGCAGTGAATCTTGGGGCTATGGCTACACCTTC
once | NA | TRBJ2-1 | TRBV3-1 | CASSQESRNEQFF | TGTGCCAGCAGCCAAGAGTCACGAAATGAGCAGTTCTTC
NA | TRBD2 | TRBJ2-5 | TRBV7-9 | CASSQSGLAVETQYF | TGTGCCAGCAGCCAATCGGGACTAGCGGTAGAGACCCAGTACTTC
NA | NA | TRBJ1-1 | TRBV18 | CASSPKWDTEAFF | TGTGCCAGCTCACCGAAATGGGACACTGAAGCTTTCTTT
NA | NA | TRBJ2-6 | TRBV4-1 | CASIDAELASGANVLTF | TGCGCCAGTATCGACGCGGAACTTGCCTCTGGGGCCAACGTCCTGACTTTC
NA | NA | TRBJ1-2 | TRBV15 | CATSWGYGYTF | TGTGCCACGAGCTGGGGCTATGGCTACACCTTC
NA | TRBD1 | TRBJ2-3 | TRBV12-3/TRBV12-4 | CASSSQTGHTQYF | TGTGCCAGCAGTTCCCAGACAGGGCATACGCAGTATTTT
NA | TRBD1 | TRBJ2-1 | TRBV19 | CASAGQGAGEQFF | TGTGCCAGTGCGGGACAGGGGGCGGGCGAGCAGTTCTTC
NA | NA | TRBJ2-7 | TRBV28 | CASSLAPLGSTYEQYF | TGTGCCAGCAGTTTAGCCCCACTGGGCAGTACCTACGAGCAGTACTTC
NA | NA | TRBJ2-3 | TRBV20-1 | CSARVLESTDTQYF | TGCAGTGCTAGAGTTCTAGAGAGCACAGATACGCAGTATTTT
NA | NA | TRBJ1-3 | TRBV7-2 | CASSLEIGLGNTIYF | TGTGCCAGCAGCTTAGAGATAGGGCTTGGAAACACCATATATTTT
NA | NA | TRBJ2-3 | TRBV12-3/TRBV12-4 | CASSFDGSTDTQYF | TGTGCCAGCAGTTTTGACGGCTCCACAGATACGCAGTATTTT
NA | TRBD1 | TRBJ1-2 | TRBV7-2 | CASSFFTGGIRGYTF | TGTGCCAGCAGCTTTTTCACAGGGGGAATTCGAGGCTACACCTTC
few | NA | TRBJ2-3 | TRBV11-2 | CASSPRGGGLTDTQYF | TGTGCCAGCAGCCCCCGGGGAGGGGGCCTGACAGATACGCAGTATTTT
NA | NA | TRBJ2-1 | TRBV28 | CASVPGGTVGNEQFF | TGTGCCAGCGTACCAGGGGGGACGGTAGGCAATGAGCAGTTCTTC